The 18 T cell receptor beta chains below come from one sample, sequenced in a study of radiation and T cells in renal cell carcinoma. Repertoires were generated with immunoSEQ multiplex PCR, while TCRdb's copy carries only in-frame clones and drops some. The profile shows about 130,000 clones, 80% to 90% of them singletons. Time point here: blood 2 weeks post-SBRT. The sample's treatment: 15 Gy SBRT to primary tumor, nephrectomy 4 weeks later. The input for sequencing was blood, taken from a patient whose treatment included radiotherapy and nephrectomy. These receptors were obtained from a woman aged 55-75 years with renal cell carcinoma.

The chain links TRBV29-1 to TRBJ1-3; D might be TRBD1 (6 bases). This CDR3 region has 14 residues. CDR1 SQVTM and CDR2 ANQGSEA come from the germline V gene. Trimming cost V 3 bases and J 1 base, with 10 bases left between them. CDR3 loop: CSVDQGLSGNTIYF. The CDR3, as DNA: TGCAGCGTTGATCAGGGGCTTTCTGGAAACACCATATATTTT.

The V call is TRBV19, the J call TRBJ2-5; possibly TRBD1 for D (6 bases). V was clipped by 6 bases and J by 2 bases, with 10 bases between them. CDR1 is LNHDA, CDR2 SQIVND, per germline (reference sequence). The CDR3 totals 13 residues. CDR3 DNA: TGTGCCAGTAGCCGGGACATACAAGAGACCCAGTACTTC. The encoded protein is CASSRDIQETQYF.

The chain employs TRBV4-1 and TRBJ2-2, with 9 bases that match TRBD2. The CDR3 has 14 residues. Per germline, CDR1 MGHRA and CDR2 YSYEKL. V dropped 10 bases and J dropped 2; count of bases not matched to a gene: 5. The chain's CDR3 is CATQRGANTGELFF. As DNA, the CDR3 is TGCGCCACTCAGCGGGGGGCAAACACCGGGGAGCTGTTTTTT.

The chain uses TRBV28 and TRBJ1-2; 9 bases fit TRBD1. This CDR3 spans 14 amino acids. CDR1 is MDHEN and CDR2 is SYDVKM in the germline V gene. V shed 8 bases, J shed 8 bases, and the junction held 12 bases outside the gene matches. The CDR3 DNA sequence: TGTGCCAGCGGATCAGGGGACAGGGTTAAGGGCTACACCTTC. Amino acids: CASGSGDRVKGYTF.

The chain carries TRBV28 and TRBJ1-1, with no clear D. This CDR3 has 12 amino acids. Germline V gives CDR1 MDHEN, CDR2 SYDVKM. Trimming took off 2 bases at V and 4 bases at J, with 5 bases between the two ends. CDR3 coding DNA: TGTGCCAGCAGTTTAATGCGCACTGAAGCTTTCTTT. This gives the protein CASSLMRTEAFF.

The chain carries TRBV4-3 and TRBJ2-3, with D perhaps TRBD1 (5 bases). CDR1 is LGHNA, CDR2 YSLEER, per germline. This CDR3 comprises 14 residues. V gave up 0 bases and J gave up 2 bases, with 6 bases separating them. In DNA form, the CDR3 reads TGCGCCAGCAGCCAAGAACAGGCCACAGATACGCAGTATTTT. Amino acids: CASSQEQATDTQYF.

CDR3 in DNA: TGTGCCAGCAATCGTCGTGGTGAAAAACTGTTTTTT. Encoded protein: CASNRRGEKLFF. The gene calls are TRBV28 and TRBJ1-4; D is unresolved. Germline CDR1 is MDHEN and CDR2 is SYDVKM. The ends were cut back, 7 bases at V and 7 bases at J, with 10 bases in the middle. The CDR3 is 12 amino acids.

Regarding this clone: Other DNA sequences of this sample code for an identical CDR3. The chain recombines TRBV4-1 with TRBJ1-1, with 7 bases lining up with TRBD1. This CDR3 is built from 15 residues. The ends lost 4 bases at V and 0 bases at J; junction bases unmatched: 5. Germline V lookup: CDR1 MGHRA, CDR2 YSYEKL. The CDR3 DNA is TGCGCCAGCAGCCCAACGCAGGGGGTGAACACTGAAGCTTTCTTT. Protein: CASSPTQGVNTEAFF.

DNA for the CDR3: TGTGCCAGCAGCACTGGGACCGATTCACCCCTCCACTTT. Residues: CASSTGTDSPLHF. The gene calls are TRBV9 and TRBJ1-6; D possibly corresponds to TRBD1 (5 bases). The V gene's germline CDR1 is SGDLS and CDR2 YYNGEE. With 4 bases removed from V and 8 bases from J, the gap between germline ends came to 10 bases. This CDR3 region has 13 residues.

The CDR3 DNA sequence: TGTGCCAGCAGTTACTCGAGTGGGGTGTATGGCTACACCTTC. Translated, it gives CASSYSSGVYGYTF. The rearrangement uses TRBV6-6 and TRBJ1-2, with D uncertain. Germline V CDR1 and CDR2: MNHNY, SVGAGI (reference sequence). The CDR3 consists of 14 residues. Trimming took off 0 bases at V and 5 bases at J, with 10 bases between the two ends.

The chain combines TRBV6-5 with TRBJ2-2; D is unresolved. The CDR3 covers 15 residues. In germline, CDR1 is MNHEY, CDR2 SVGAGI. V dropped 7 bases and J dropped 4 bases, with 16 bases sitting between them. CDR3 DNA sequence: TGTGCCAGCACGAGAAATTCCAGGATCACCGGGGAGCTGTTTTTT. This sequence encodes CASTRNSRITGELFF.

Only a few counts were recorded for this clone. The V gene is TRBV7-2, the J gene TRBJ1-5; D not certain. The CDR3 has 13 amino acids. Trimming left V 2 bases short and J 6 bases short, with 8 bases between. The germline gives CDR1 SGHTA, CDR2 FQGNSA. CDR3 bases: TGTGCCAGCAGCTTACGCTGGGGTCAGCCCCAGCATTTT. The encoded protein is CASSLRWGQPQHF.

This clone was recorded once. This chain joins TRBV5-1 and TRBJ2-1; 10 positions agree with TRBD2. The germline V gene encodes CDR1 SGHRS and CDR2 YFSETQ. V lost 0 bases to trimming and J lost 5 bases; unmatched junction nucleotides: 8. This CDR3 is 17 amino acids long. The CDR3 is CASSLESSGSPDNEQFF. The CDR3 DNA sequence: TGCGCCAGCAGCTTGGAGTCTAGCGGGAGTCCGGACAATGAGCAGTTCTTC.

This clone was seen once. J is TRBJ2-1 and V is TRBV6-6, with D hard to call. This CDR3 has 13 residues. Per the germline V gene, CDR1 is MNHNY and CDR2 is SVGAGI (reference sequence). The V and J ends lost 5 bases and 2 bases respectively, with 7 bases between them. This CDR3 reads CASSPTPYNEQFF. The CDR3 DNA reads as TGTGCCAGCAGTCCGACTCCCTACAATGAGCAGTTCTTC.

This clone was recorded a few times. The chain uses TRBV10-3 and TRBJ1-1; TRBD1 aligns across 9 bases. The CDR3 is made up of 15 amino acids. Trimming took 6 bases from V and 1 from J; bases not matched to a gene: 6. Germline loops: CDR1 ENHRY, CDR2 SYGVKD. The CDR3 DNA sequence: TGTGCCATCAGGGGACAGGGCCCAGGGAACACTGAAGCTTTCTTT. As protein: CAIRGQGPGNTEAFF.

The rearrangement uses TRBV10-3 and TRBJ2-2, with D possibly matching TRBD1 (5 bases). Trimming took 3 bases from V and 5 from J, leaving 13 bases between them. The germline gives CDR1 ENHRY, CDR2 SYGVKD. There are 15 residues in the CDR3. The CDR3 nucleotides are TGTGCCATCAGTGATGAGCCAGGGCTAACCGGGGAGCTGTTTTTT. This codes for CAISDEPGLTGELFF.

Only one count was recorded for this clone. The rearrangement joins TRBV29-1 to TRBJ1-1, with a possible D match to TRBD1 (6 bases). V lost 5 bases and J 5 bases, leaving 15 bases between the germline ends. The CDR3 runs to 13 residues. The germline gives CDR1 SQVTM, CDR2 ANQGSEA. The CDR3 sequence is CSVFQGGGTEAFF. Written as DNA, the CDR3 is TGCAGCGTTTTCCAGGGAGGGGGTACTGAAGCTTTCTTT.

This chain joins TRBV6-6 and TRBJ2-2; 11 nucleotides match TRBD2. This CDR3 is built from 14 residues. Germline CDR1 is MNHNY and CDR2 is SVGAGI (reference sequence). Trimming cost V 5 bases and J 6 bases; bases outside gene matches: 2. The CDR3 loop is CASSPGLAAGELFF. CDR3 in DNA: TGTGCCAGCAGTCCGGGACTAGCGGCCGGGGAGCTGTTTTTT.